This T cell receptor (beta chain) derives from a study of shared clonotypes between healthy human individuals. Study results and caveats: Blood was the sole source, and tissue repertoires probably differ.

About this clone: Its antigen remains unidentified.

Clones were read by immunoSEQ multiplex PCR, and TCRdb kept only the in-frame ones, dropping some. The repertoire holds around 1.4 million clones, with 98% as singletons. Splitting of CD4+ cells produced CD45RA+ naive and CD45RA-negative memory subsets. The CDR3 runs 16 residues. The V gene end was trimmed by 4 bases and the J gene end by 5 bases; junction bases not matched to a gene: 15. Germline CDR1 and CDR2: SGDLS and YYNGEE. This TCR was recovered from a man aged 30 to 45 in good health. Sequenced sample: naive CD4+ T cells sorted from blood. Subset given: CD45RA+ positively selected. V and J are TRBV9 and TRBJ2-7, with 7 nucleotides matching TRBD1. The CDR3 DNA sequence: TGTGCCAGCAGCCTACGAGGGGGCGCCCCGTCAAACGAGCAGTACTTC. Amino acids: CASSLRGGAPSNEQYF.